This T cell receptor beta chain was observed in a study of cytomegalovirus exposure and HLA in healthy donors. Whole-study findings and limits: What TCR beta sequences reportedly achieved was accurate prediction of HLA-A and HLA-B alleles in most subjects. Researchers counted roughly 160 TCR beta chains as cytomegalovirus-associated. Later analysis revealed greater clonal expansion in HLA-associated TCR beta chains than in equally common others.

With regard to this clone: Its antigen remains unknown.

Both 60 Vbeta primers and 13 Jbeta primers went into the PCR. The authors' processing: Approximately 11 million of the about 80 million unique TCR beta chains counted in a later analysis were shared. Sequencing used immunoSEQ multiplex PCR; TCRdb keeps in-frame clones, though not all of them. For V, J and clone size, that table is used; D and trimming come from the DNA. The table includes 150,000 to 200,000 clones, around 83% detected once. Germline lookup yields CDR1 SGHDT and CDR2 YYEEEE. The CDR3 contains 13 residues. V was trimmed by 0 bases and J by 7 bases, leaving 7 bases between them. This TCR was sampled from a man over 45 in good health and CMV-seropositive. This sequence joins TRBV5-6 and TRBJ1-4; D call uncertain. The sequencing sample was made of PBMCs. CDR3 region: CASSLGNGEKLFF. The DNA for the CDR3 is TGTGCCAGCAGCTTGGGCAACGGTGAAAAACTGTTTTTT.